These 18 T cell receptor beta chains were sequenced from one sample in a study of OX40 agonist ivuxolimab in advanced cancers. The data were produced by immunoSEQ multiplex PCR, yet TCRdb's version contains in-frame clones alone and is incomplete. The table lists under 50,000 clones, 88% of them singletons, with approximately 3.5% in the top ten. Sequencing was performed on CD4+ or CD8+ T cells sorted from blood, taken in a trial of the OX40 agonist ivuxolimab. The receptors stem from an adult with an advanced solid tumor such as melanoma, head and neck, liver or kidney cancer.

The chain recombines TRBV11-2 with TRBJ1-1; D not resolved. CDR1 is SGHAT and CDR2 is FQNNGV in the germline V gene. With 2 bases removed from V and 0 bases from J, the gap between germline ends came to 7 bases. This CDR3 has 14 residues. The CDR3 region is CASSLNHMNTEAFF. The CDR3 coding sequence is TGTGCCAGCAGCTTAAATCATATGAACACTGAAGCTTTCTTT.

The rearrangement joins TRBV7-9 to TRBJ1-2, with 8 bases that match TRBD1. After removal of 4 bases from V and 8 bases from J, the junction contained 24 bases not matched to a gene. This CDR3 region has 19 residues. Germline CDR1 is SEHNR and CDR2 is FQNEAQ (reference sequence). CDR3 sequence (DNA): TGTGCCAGCAGCTACTCTCAGAATTCAGCCGGGACAGGACGGTCCGGCTACACCTTC. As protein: CASSYSQNSAGTGRSGYTF.

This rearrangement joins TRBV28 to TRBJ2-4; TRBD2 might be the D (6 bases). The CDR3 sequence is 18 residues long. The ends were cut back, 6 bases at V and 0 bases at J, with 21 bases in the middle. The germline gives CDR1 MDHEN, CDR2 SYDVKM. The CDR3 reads CASSPRRDPSLAKNIQYF. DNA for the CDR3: TGTGCCAGCAGCCCTAGGAGGGACCCGAGTCTAGCCAAAAACATTCAGTACTTC.

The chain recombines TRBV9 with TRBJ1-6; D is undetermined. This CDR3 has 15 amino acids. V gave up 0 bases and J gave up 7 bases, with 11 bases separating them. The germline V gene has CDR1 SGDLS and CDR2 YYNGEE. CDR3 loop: CASSVEGGLNSPLHF. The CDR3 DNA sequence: TGTGCCAGCAGCGTAGAGGGAGGGTTAAATTCACCCCTCCACTTT.

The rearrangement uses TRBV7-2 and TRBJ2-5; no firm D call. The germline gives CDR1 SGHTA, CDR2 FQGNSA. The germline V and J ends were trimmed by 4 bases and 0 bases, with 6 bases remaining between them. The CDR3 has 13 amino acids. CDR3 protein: CASSSGYQETQYF. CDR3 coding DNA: TGTGCCAGCAGCTCCGGATACCAAGAGACCCAGTACTTC.

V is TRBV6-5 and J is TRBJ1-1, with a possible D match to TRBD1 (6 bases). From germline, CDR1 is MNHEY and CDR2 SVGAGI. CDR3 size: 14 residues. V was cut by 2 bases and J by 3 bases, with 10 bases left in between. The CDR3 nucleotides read TGTGCCAGCAGTTACCTTAGGACAGACACTGAAGCTTTCTTT. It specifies CASSYLRTDTEAFF.

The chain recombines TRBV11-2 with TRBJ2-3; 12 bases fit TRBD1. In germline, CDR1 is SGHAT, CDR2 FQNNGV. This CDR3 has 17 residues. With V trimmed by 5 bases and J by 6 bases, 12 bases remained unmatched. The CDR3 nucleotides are TGTGCCAGCAGCCCTCTTCCGGGACAGGGGGCGTCGGATACGCAGTATTTT. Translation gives CASSPLPGQGASDTQYF.

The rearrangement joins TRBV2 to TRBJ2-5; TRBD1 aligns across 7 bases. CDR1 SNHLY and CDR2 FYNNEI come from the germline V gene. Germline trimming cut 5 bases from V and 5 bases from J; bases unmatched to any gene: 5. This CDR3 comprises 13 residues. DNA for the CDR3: TGTGCCAGCAGTAAACAGGGGTGGGAGACCCAGTACTTC. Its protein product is CASSKQGWETQYF.

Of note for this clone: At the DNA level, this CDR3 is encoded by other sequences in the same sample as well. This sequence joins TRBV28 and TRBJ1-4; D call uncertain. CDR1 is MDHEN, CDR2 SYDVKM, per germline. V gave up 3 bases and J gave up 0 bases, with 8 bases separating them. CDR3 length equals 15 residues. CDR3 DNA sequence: TGTGCCAGCAGTTTTGAGGGTGCAACTAATGAAAAACTGTTTTTT. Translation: CASSFEGATNEKLFF.

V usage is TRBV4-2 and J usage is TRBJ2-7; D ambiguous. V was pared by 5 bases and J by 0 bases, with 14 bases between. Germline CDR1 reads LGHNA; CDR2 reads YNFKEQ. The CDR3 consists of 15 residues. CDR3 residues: CASSRDLSISYEQYF. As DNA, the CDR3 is TGTGCCAGCAGCAGAGACTTATCGATCTCCTACGAGCAGTACTTC.

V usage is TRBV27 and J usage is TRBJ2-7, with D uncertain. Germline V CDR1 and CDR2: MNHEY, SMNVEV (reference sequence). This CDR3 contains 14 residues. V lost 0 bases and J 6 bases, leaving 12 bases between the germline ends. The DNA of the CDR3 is TGTGCCAGCAGTTTATCGGCCAACAGAGGCGAGCAGTACTTC. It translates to CASSLSANRGEQYF.

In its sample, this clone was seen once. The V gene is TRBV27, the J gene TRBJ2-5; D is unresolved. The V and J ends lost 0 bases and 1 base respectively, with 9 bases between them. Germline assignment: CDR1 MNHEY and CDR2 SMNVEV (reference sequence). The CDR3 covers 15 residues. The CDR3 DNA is TGTGCCAGCAGTTTATCGATAAGCTTCCAAGAGACCCAGTACTTC. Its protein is CASSLSISFQETQYF.

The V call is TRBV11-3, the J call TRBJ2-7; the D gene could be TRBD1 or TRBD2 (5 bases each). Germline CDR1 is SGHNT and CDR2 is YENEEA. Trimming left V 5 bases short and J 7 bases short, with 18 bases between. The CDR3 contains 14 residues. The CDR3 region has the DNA TGTGCCAGCAGCCTACAGACAGCGGCCGGGGAGCAGTACTTC. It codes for CASSLQTAAGEQYF.

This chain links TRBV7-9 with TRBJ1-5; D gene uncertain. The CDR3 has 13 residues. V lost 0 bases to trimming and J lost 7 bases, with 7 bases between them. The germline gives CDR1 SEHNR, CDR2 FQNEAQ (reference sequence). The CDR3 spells CASSLAGYQPQHF. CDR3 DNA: TGTGCCAGCAGCTTAGCTGGGTACCAGCCCCAGCATTTT.

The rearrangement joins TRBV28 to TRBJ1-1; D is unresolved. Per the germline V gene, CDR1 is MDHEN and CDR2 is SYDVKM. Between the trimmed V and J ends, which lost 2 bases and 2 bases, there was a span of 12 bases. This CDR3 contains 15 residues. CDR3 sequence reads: CASSLDDTQNTEAFF. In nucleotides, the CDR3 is TGTGCCAGCAGTTTAGACGACACCCAAAACACTGAAGCTTTCTTT.

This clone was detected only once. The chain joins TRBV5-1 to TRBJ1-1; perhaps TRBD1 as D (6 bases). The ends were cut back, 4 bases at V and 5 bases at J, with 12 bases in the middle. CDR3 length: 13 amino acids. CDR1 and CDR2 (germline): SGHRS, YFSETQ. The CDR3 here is CASSLRGGTEAFF. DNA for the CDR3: TGCGCCAGCAGCCTAAGGGGGGGAACTGAAGCTTTCTTT. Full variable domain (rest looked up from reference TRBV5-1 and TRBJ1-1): KAGVTQTPRYLIKTRGQQVTLSCSPISGHRSVSWYQQTPGQGLQFLFEYFSETQRNKGNFPGRFSGRQFSNSRSEMNVSTLELGDSALYLCASSLRGGTEAFFGQGTRLTVV.

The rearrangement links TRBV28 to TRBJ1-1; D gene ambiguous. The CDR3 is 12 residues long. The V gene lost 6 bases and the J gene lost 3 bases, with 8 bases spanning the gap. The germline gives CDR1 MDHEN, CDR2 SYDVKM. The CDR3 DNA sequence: TGTGCCAGCAGCCCGGACCACACTGAAGCTTTCTTT. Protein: CASSPDHTEAFF.

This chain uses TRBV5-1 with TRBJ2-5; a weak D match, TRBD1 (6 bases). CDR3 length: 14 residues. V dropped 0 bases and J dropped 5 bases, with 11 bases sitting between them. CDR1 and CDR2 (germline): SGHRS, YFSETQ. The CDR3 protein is CASSLARGQETQYF. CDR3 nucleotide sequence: TGCGCCAGCAGCTTGGCCAGGGGCCAGGAGACCCAGTACTTC.